This T cell receptor beta chain appears in the sequencing data of a study of blood T cell repertoires in COVID-19. Across the whole study: Acute and convalescent COVID-19 samples came from the United States, Italy and Spain. PBMCs, B-cell-depleted T cells, or T cells were the source of the cDNA or gDNA that made up the material.

The CDR3 is made up of 14 amino acids. Germline V gene data show CDR1 as LNHDA and CDR2 as SQIVND (reference sequence). V was pared by 4 bases and J by 4 bases, with 3 bases of the junction left unmatched. In the authors' workflow: Scientists estimated how many nucleated cells there were by amplifying reference gene primers. Sequencing was performed with immunoSEQ multiplex PCR; in TCRdb, only in-frame clones are kept and a portion is missing. D and trimming were read from the DNA, whereas the V and J calls and clone size are those reported in that table. The table lists tens of thousands of clones, 80% to 90% of them singletons, with 1.4% in the top ten.

This clonotype was obtained from a woman aged 60 to 75 with acute or convalescent COVID-19. The specimen sequenced was peripheral blood. The chain recombines TRBV19 with TRBJ2-3; 9 bases match TRBD2. CDR3 nucleotide sequence: TGTGCCAGTAGTAGCGGGAGGGCCCCAGATACGCAGTATTTT. Translation gives CASSSGRAPDTQYF.